These 5 T cell receptor beta chains were sequenced from one sample in a study of cytomegalovirus exposure and HLA in healthy donors. PCR primers comprised 60 Vbeta and 13 Jbeta primers. This table comes from immunoSEQ multiplex PCR, and its TCRdb copy is limited to in-frame clones, with some not included. In the table there are hundreds of thousands of clones, less than 85% of which are singletons. Sequenced input: PBMCs. All receptors derive from a man aged 18 to 30 in good health and CMV-seronegative.

This chain links TRBV19 with TRBJ2-2; 8 bases align to TRBD1. Germline trimming cut 5 bases from V and 0 bases from J; bases unmatched to any gene: 5. CDR1 is LNHDA, CDR2 SQIVND, per germline (reference sequence). This CDR3 is 16 amino acids long. The CDR3 nucleotides read TGTGCCAGTAGTGTTCACAGGGGGTCGAACACCGGGGAGCTGTTTTTT. It codes for CASSVHRGSNTGELFF.

The chain is built from TRBV29-1 and TRBJ2-1, with 7 bases that match TRBD2. The CDR3 spans 13 residues. J gave up 6 bases and V 1 base, and 3 bases lay outside the gene matches. CDR1 is SQVTM, CDR2 ANQGSEA, per germline. CDR3 region: CSVEGLAINEQFF. CDR3 sequence (DNA): TGCAGCGTTGAAGGACTAGCAATCAATGAGCAGTTCTTC.

V is TRBV30 and J is TRBJ2-7; a possible D gene is TRBD2 (5 bases). This CDR3 comprises 17 residues. Trimming removed 0 bases at V and 0 bases at J, with 18 bases between. Germline loops: CDR1 GTSNPN, CDR2 SVGIG (reference sequence). CDR3 region: CAWSVPRTDYSSYEQYF. CDR3 DNA sequence: TGTGCCTGGAGTGTACCAAGGACTGATTACAGCTCCTACGAGCAGTACTTC.

This CDR3 is CASSDGTGGRTEAFF. For the CDR3, the DNA is TGTGCCAGCAGTGATGGGACAGGGGGCCGTACTGAAGCTTTCTTT. The V call is TRBV6-1, the J call TRBJ1-1, with 12 bases aligning to TRBD1. Trimming removed 3 bases from V and 5 bases from J; junction bases left unmatched: 4. The CDR3 spans 15 residues. Germline CDR1 MNHNS, CDR2 SASEGT.

This sequence joins TRBV30 and TRBJ1-1, with D uncertain. V lost 5 bases and J 7 bases, leaving 17 bases between the germline ends. Germline V CDR1 and CDR2: GTSNPN, SVGIG (reference sequence). The CDR3 is made up of 13 amino acids. The CDR3, as DNA: TGTGCCTGGTACGGACTCGCCCGGGGTGAAGCTTTCTTT. Translating it yields CAWYGLARGEAFF. Filled out from reference TRBV30 and TRBJ1-1, the complete variable domain reads SQTIHQWPATLVQPVGSPLSLECTVEGTSNPNLYWYRQAAGRGLQLLFYSVGIGQISSEVPQNLSASRPQDRQFILSSKKLLLSDSGFYLCAWYGLARGEAFFGQGTRLTVV.